A single sample gave rise to the 5 T cell receptor beta chains below, sequenced in a study of tumor-infiltrating lymphocytes in primary liver carcinoma. Extraction also yielded germline DNA, while blood RNA was obtained from unsorted whole blood. cDNA specific to TCR beta was made from 500 ng of total RNA, with a constant-region primer employed for priming. It was through three nested multiplex PCR rounds of slightly modified ARM-PCR that TCR beta libraries arose. Primers for the first two PCR rounds were TRBV1-TRBV30 forward primers and a C-beta reverse primer (around 10 cycles per round). TCRdb fed the multiplex PCR reads into MiXCR, producing one record per CDR3 protein. This table has 310,000 or so distinct CDR3 sequences, almost 60% appearing once. The sequencing input was peripheral blood. All receptors derive from a woman in her 30s with primary liver carcinoma and hepatitis B virus infection.

The CDR3 reads CASRQDRDDYGYTF. In DNA, the CDR3 is TGCGCCAGCAGACAGGACAGGGACGACTATGGCTACACCTTC. The gene calls are TRBV5-1 and TRBJ1-2; 8 nucleotides match TRBD1. Germline CDR1 and CDR2: SGHRS and YFSETQ. The V segment lost 5 bases and the J segment 3 bases; nucleotides outside the gene matches: 6. The CDR3 contains 14 residues.

With respect to this clonotype: The germline gene is not matched at one end of the junction; a read error may be the cause. In nucleotides, the CDR3 is TGTGCCAGCAGCGACAACGTTAATACTGAAGCTCTCTTT. Translating it yields CASSDNVNTEALF. The chain uses TRBV6-1 and TRBJ1-1; D remains ambiguous. There are 13 residues in the CDR3. Germline V gene data show CDR1 as MNHNS and CDR2 as SASEGT.

In its sample, this clonotype was seen many times. This chain's CDR3 is CASSEGQNYGYTF. The DNA for the CDR3 is TGTGCCAGCAGTGAAGGACAGAACTATGGCTACACCTTC. The chain combines TRBV12-3 or TRBV12-4 with TRBJ1-2; tentatively, D is TRBD1 (6 bases). This CDR3 spans 13 amino acids. Trimming stripped 5 bases from V and 2 bases from J, with 9 bases between.

The chain couples TRBV7-9 to TRBJ1-2; no clear D. Trimming shortened V by 5 bases and J by 5 bases, and 12 bases separated the two germline ends. CDR3 length equals 13 residues. Germline loops: CDR1 SEHNR, CDR2 FQNEAQ (reference sequence). The CDR3 bases are TGTGCCAGCAGCCCATCACATGAATATGGCTACACCTTC. This sequence encodes CASSPSHEYGYTF.

This clonotype was seen many times. The rearrangement uses TRBV29-1 and TRBJ2-3, with TRBD1 matching 7 bases. This CDR3 region has 14 residues. Germline V CDR1 and CDR2: SQVTM, ANQGSEA. With 7 bases clipped from V and 1 base from J, the junction kept 8 bases outside the gene matches. The CDR3 spells CSGRQGFGTDTQYF. The DNA of the CDR3 is TGCAGCGGGAGACAGGGATTTGGCACAGATACGCAGTATTTT.